The 5 T cell receptor beta chains presented below share a single source sample, sequenced in a study of blood T cell repertoires in COVID-19. Libraries were prepared by immunoSEQ multiplex PCR; TCRdb keeps only in-frame clonotypes and omits some of them. The sample has some 120,000 clones, about 80% seen once. The material sequenced was peripheral blood. The origin of the receptors is a woman aged 60-75 years with acute or convalescent COVID-19.

The V gene is TRBV30, the J gene TRBJ2-5; 8 bases match TRBD1. This CDR3 has 13 residues. The junction had 5 bases not matched to a gene; V was cut back by 5 bases and J by 3 bases. Germline V CDR1 and CDR2: GTSNPN, SVGIG (reference sequence). CDR3 coding DNA: TGTGCCTGGGCTACAGGGGGAGAAGAGACCCAGTACTTC. It translates to CAWATGGEETQYF.

The CDR3 reads CASSQVSAAYTGELFF. The CDR3 region has the DNA TGTGCCAGCAGCCAGGTTAGCGCCGCGTACACCGGGGAGCTGTTTTTT. The rearrangement joins TRBV7-9 to TRBJ2-2, with D maybe TRBD2 (5 bases). The CDR3 has 16 residues. V lost 5 bases and J 3 bases, leaving 16 bases between the germline ends. Germline V lookup: CDR1 SEHNR, CDR2 FQNEAQ (reference sequence).

As concerns this clone: The junction departs from the called germline gene at one end, perhaps through a read error. V usage is TRBV6-1 and J usage is TRBJ1-3; 7 bases match TRBD1. CDR3 length: 15 residues. Germline loops: CDR1 MNHNS, CDR2 SASEGT. DNA for the CDR3: TGTGCCAGCAGTGAATCAACAGGGGCTGGAAGCACCATATATTTT. Its protein product is CASSESTGAGSTIYF.

V gene TRBV5-1 combines with J gene TRBJ2-3, with a possible D match to TRBD2 (5 bases). CDR3 length: 14 residues. From germline, CDR1 is SGHRS and CDR2 YFSETQ. Trimming removed 0 bases from V and 4 bases from J, with 9 bases in between. The CDR3 sequence: CASSLGPRADTQYF. The CDR3 DNA reads TGCGCCAGCAGCTTGGGGCCGAGGGCAGATACGCAGTATTTT.

V usage is TRBV7-8 and J usage is TRBJ1-4; TRBD1 agrees at 9 bases. Germline CDR1 is SGHVS and CDR2 is FQNEAQ. V gave up 8 bases and J gave up 8 bases; unmatched junction bases: 9. This CDR3 contains 14 residues. CDR3 coding DNA: TGTGCCAGCTCCTCGACAGGGGGTCCGGAAAAACTGTTTTTT. Encoded protein: CASSSTGGPEKLFF.